Below, 16 T cell receptor beta chains from the same sample are listed, as sequenced in a study of regulatory T cells in long-lasting Graves disease. Building of the TCR beta libraries involved iRepertoire HTBI primers and Arm-PCR of CDR3 regions. TCRdb itself ran the multiplex PCR reads through MiXCR, one entry per CDR3 protein. The sample carries about 200,000 distinct CDR3 sequences, around 19% recorded once. Time point indicated: newly diagnosed GD, antithyroid drugs for less than 3 months. From RNA extracted from PBMCs, the TCR library was made. A further study also used this sample, focusing on T cells in Graves' hyperthyroidism and ophthalmopathy.

Sequences were derived from peripheral blood mononuclear cells (PBMCs), sampled at new diagnosis, from a patient treated with antithyroid drugs. These receptor sequences come from a woman aged 25 to 39 with Graves disease.

This clonotype was counted at least ten times. This chain links TRBV7-6 with TRBJ2-7; possible D gene TRBD1, 5 bases. Germline V gives CDR1 SGHVS, CDR2 FNYEAQ. This CDR3 is 14 amino acids long. CDR3 amino acids: CVSRPTGESYEQYF. Written as DNA, the CDR3 is TGTGTGAGTAGGCCCACAGGAGAATCCTACGAGCAGTACTTC.

This clonotype has only a few counts. A clone one base away is much larger, so this may be a read error. The genes are TRBV5-1 and TRBJ1-6; no clear D. This CDR3 has 13 amino acids. Per the germline V gene, CDR1 is SGHRS and CDR2 is YFSETQ. CDR3 loop: CASSPTLDPPLHF. CDR3 nucleotide sequence: TGTGCCAGCAGCCCGACACTTGATCCACCCCTCCACTTT.

This clonotype occurred many times. The rearrangement joins TRBV7-6 to TRBJ2-1, with D possibly matching TRBD1 (6 bases). V was pared by 5 bases and J by 10 bases, with 15 bases between. The CDR3 is 13 residues long. Germline V gene sequence: CDR1 SGHVS, CDR2 FNYEAQ. In nucleotides, the CDR3 is TGTGCCAGCAGCCAGGGACGGACAGCGGAGCAGTTCTTC. Translating it yields CASSQGRTAEQFF.

There are many counts of this clonotype. The gene calls are TRBV5-1 and TRBJ2-7; TRBD1 is a possible D gene (6 bases). Germline V gene lookup returns CDR1 SGHRS and CDR2 YFSETQ. The CDR3 runs to 15 residues. Trimming shortened V by 0 bases and J by 7 bases, and 17 bases separated the two germline ends. DNA for the CDR3: TGCGCCAGCAGCTTGGGGGGTAGCACGAGGGGGGAGCAGTACTTC. The encoded protein is CASSLGGSTRGEQYF.

The table lists this clonotype with many counts. The chain couples TRBV28 to TRBJ2-6, with D hard to call. The CDR3 has 14 residues. Looked up from germline, CDR1 is MDHEN and CDR2 is SYDVKM. Trimming pared 4 bases from V and 4 bases from J, leaving 8 bases between. CDR3 region: CASSWGTGANVLTF. The CDR3 nucleotides are TGTGCCAGCAGTTGGGGAACCGGGGCCAACGTCCTGACTTTC.

This clonotype was seen a few times. V is TRBV9 and J is TRBJ2-3; maybe TRBD1 (6 bases). The V and J ends lost 0 bases and 4 bases respectively, with 12 bases between them. Per germline, CDR1 SGDLS and CDR2 YYNGEE. The CDR3 covers 15 residues. CDR3 sequence reads: CASSVVDRTADTQYF. CDR3 DNA sequence: TGTGCCAGCAGCGTAGTAGATAGGACAGCAGATACGCAGTATTTT.

This clonotype was seen a few times. The CDR3 region has the DNA TGTGCCAGTAATACTGTCGATACCTCGATTTCACCCCTCCACTTT. Translating gives CASNTVDTSISPLHF. The chain recombines TRBV19 with TRBJ1-6; D uncertain. V was shortened by 7 bases and J by 9 bases, with 19 bases between the two germline ends. CDR3 length equals 15 residues. Germline loops: CDR1 LNHDA, CDR2 SQIVND (reference sequence).

This clonotype has ten or more counts. V is TRBV18 and J is TRBJ1-4; D not resolved. The CDR3 is 13 amino acids. V gave up 3 bases and J gave up 12 bases, with 14 bases separating them. CDR1 and CDR2 (germline): KGHSH, LQKENI. This CDR3 is CASSPGRTQELFF. In DNA, the CDR3 is TGTGCCAGCTCACCCGGCCGTACTCAGGAACTGTTTTTT. Variable domain in full (rest from reference TRBV18 and TRBJ1-4): NAGVMQNPRHLVRRRGQEARLRCSPMKGHSHVYWYRQLPEEGLKFMVYLQKENIIDESGMPKERFSAEFPKEGPSILRIQQVVRGDSAAYFCASSPGRTQELFFGSGTQLSVL.

This clonotype was seen repeatedly, ten times or more. This chain connects TRBV5-1 to TRBJ1-1, with D possibly matching TRBD1 (5 bases). The CDR3 has 14 amino acids. V was clipped by 6 bases and J by 6 bases, with 18 bases between them. From germline, CDR1 is SGHRS and CDR2 YFSETQ. DNA for the CDR3: TGCGCCAGCACCACAGGAGCGGGGCGATCTGAAGCTTTCTTT. This sequence encodes CASTTGAGRSEAFF.

Worth noting for this clonotype: It may be a read error: a sequence one base away is much more abundant. The chain combines TRBV3-1 with TRBJ1-1, with 7 nucleotides matching TRBD1. The CDR3 runs 14 residues. Germline V gene sequence: CDR1 LGHDT, CDR2 YNNKEL (reference sequence). The CDR3 here is CASSRKTGNTESFF. The DNA of the CDR3 is TGTGCCAGCAGCCGCAAGACAGGGAACACTGAATCTTTCTTT.

This clonotype was seen many times. The chain carries TRBV7-9 and TRBJ2-4, with 8 bases matching TRBD2. Trimming at V came to 5 bases and at J to 0 bases, leaving 9 bases not matched to a gene. Looked up from germline, CDR1 is SEHNR and CDR2 is FQNEAQ (reference sequence). This CDR3 is built from 17 residues. The CDR3 region has the DNA TGTGCCAGCAGCGGAGGGGCTAGCGGGTTAGCCAAAAACATTCAGTACTTC. Amino acid sequence: CASSGGASGLAKNIQYF. Supplemented by reference TRBV7-9 and TRBJ2-4, the full variable domain reads DTGVSQNPRHKITKRGQNVTFRCDPISEHNRLYWYRQTLGQGPEFLTYFQNEAQLEKSRLLSDRFSAERPKGSFSTLEIQRTEQGDSAMYLCASSGGASGLAKNIQYFGAGTRLSVL.

In its sample, this clonotype was seen many times. The chain joins TRBV12-3 or TRBV12-4 to TRBJ1-3; 9 positions agree with TRBD1. The J segment lost 2 bases and the V segment lost 8 bases, leaving 4 bases of the junction unmatched. This CDR3 has 14 amino acids. The CDR3 loop reads CASSTGGTGNTIYF. The CDR3 DNA reads as TGTGCCAGCTCGACAGGGGGAACTGGAAACACCATATATTTT.

The sample holds many counts of this clonotype. This chain uses TRBV12-3 or TRBV12-4 with TRBJ2-3; D might be TRBD2 (7 bases). V was pared by 7 bases and J by 8 bases, with 10 bases between. CDR3 length: 11 residues. The CDR3 bases are TGTGCCAGCAAAGGGGGGGGTACGCAGTATTTT. Its translation is CASKGGGTQYF.

This clonotype was detected only a few times. It may be a read error: a sequence one base away is much more abundant. This CDR3 is missing its conserved last phenylalanine or tryptophan, likely due to a read error. The chain links TRBV6-1 to TRBJ2-5, with no clear D. The CDR3 covers 14 residues. Trimming removed 5 bases from V and 5 bases from J, with 15 bases in between. Germline V gene data show CDR1 as MNHNS and CDR2 as SASEGT. This CDR3 is CASSPHPSKETQYL. In nucleotides, the CDR3 is TGTGCCAGCAGTCCCCACCCTTCCAAGGAGACCCAGTACCTC.

This clonotype came up a few times. The chain combines TRBV4-2 with TRBJ2-1, with 16 bases lining up with TRBD2. Germline V lookup: CDR1 LGHNA, CDR2 YNFKEQ. Germline trimming cut 3 bases from V and 9 bases from J; bases unmatched to any gene: 2. The CDR3 is made up of 15 amino acids. CDR3 in DNA: TGTGCCAGCAGCCAGGGACTAGCGGGGGGGCCTGAGCAGTTCTTC. Translating gives CASSQGLAGGPEQFF.

This clonotype was observed a few times. V usage is TRBV4-1 and J usage is TRBJ1-2, with D possibly matching TRBD1 (5 bases). The V gene's germline CDR1 is MGHRA and CDR2 YSYEKL. The CDR3 consists of 14 residues. The V and J ends lost 2 bases and 3 bases respectively, with 10 bases between them. The CDR3 DNA sequence: TGCGCCAGCAGCCAAACCGGGACGGACTATGGCTACACCTTC. Translation gives CASSQTGTDYGYTF.